The 14 T cell receptor beta chains given below trace back to one sample, sequenced in a study of blood T cell repertoires in COVID-19. Assay: immunoSEQ multiplex PCR; the TCRdb copy retains only in-frame clones and omits some. The sample lists about 300,000 clones, less than 85% occurring once. Sequencing input: PBMCs or T cells enriched from blood (not recorded which). Every receptor here comes from a woman aged 45-65 years who had recovered from COVID-19.

The J gene is TRBJ2-1, the V gene TRBV30, with 9 bases lining up with TRBD2. The V gene end was trimmed by 0 bases and the J gene end by 4 bases; junction bases not matched to a gene: 7. CDR1 is GTSNPN, CDR2 SVGIG, per germline (reference sequence). The CDR3 has 16 residues. CDR3 in DNA: TGTGCCTGGAGTGTACCGCTAGCGGGGAGTTACAATGAGCAGTTCTTC. It codes for CAWSVPLAGSYNEQFF.

The chain employs TRBV3-1 (or the pseudogene TRBV3-2) and TRBJ1-2, with D perhaps matching TRBD1 (6 bases). Trimming took 1 base from V and 2 from J, leaving 8 bases between them. Germline CDR1 and CDR2: LGHDT and YNNKEL (reference sequence). The CDR3 runs to 14 residues. This chain's CDR3 is CASSQGGQNYGYTF. In nucleotides, the CDR3 is TGTGCCAGCAGCCAAGGGGGGCAGAACTATGGCTACACCTTC.

This chain joins TRBV5-1 and TRBJ1-3, with a tentative D call TRBD1 (6 bases). With 0 bases removed from V and 1 base from J, the gap between germline ends came to 14 bases. The germline CDR1 and CDR2 sequences are SGHRS and YFSETQ. The CDR3 is 17 amino acids. The CDR3 loop reads CASSLVAGDASGNTIYF. In nucleotides, the CDR3 is TGCGCCAGCAGCTTGGTGGCAGGGGATGCTTCTGGAAACACCATATATTTT.

V usage is TRBV28 and J usage is TRBJ1-2; D is uncertain. The length of the CDR3 is 13 residues. Trimming stripped 3 bases from V and 1 base from J, with 6 bases between. Per germline, CDR1 MDHEN and CDR2 SYDVKM. The CDR3 is CASSLGFNYGYTF. CDR3 nucleotides: TGTGCCAGCAGTTTGGGCTTTAACTATGGCTACACCTTC.

The rearrangement uses TRBV9 and TRBJ1-3; D is undetermined. Germline loops: CDR1 SGDLS, CDR2 YYNGEE. This CDR3 is built from 14 residues. Deletions cut 2 bases from V and 7 bases from J, with 13 bases between. CDR3 region: CASSVGTVSNTIYF. CDR3 sequence (DNA): TGTGCCAGCAGCGTTGGCACCGTTTCGAACACCATATATTTT.

The gene calls are TRBV4-3 and TRBJ2-7; a weak D match, TRBD1 (7 bases). Germline lookup yields CDR1 LGHNA and CDR2 YSLEER. The CDR3 length is 19 residues. The V end was cut by 4 bases, the J end by 3 bases, with 28 bases between. CDR3 in DNA: TGCGCCAGCAGCCGAAAGAAACCGACGGCGGGACAGTTCATCTACGAGCAGTACTTC. This codes for CASSRKKPTAGQFIYEQYF.

V and J are TRBV5-5 and TRBJ1-3, with a possible D match to TRBD1 (6 bases). The V gene's germline CDR1 is SGHKS and CDR2 YYEKEE (reference sequence). This CDR3 region has 15 residues. Trimming left V 3 bases short and J 2 bases short, with 12 bases between. The CDR3 region is CASSSRTDPGNTIYF. For the CDR3, the DNA is TGTGCCAGCAGCTCTCGGACAGATCCTGGAAACACCATATATTTT.

The chain has TRBV28 and TRBJ2-2; D may be TRBD1 (6 bases). Germline V gene data show CDR1 as MDHEN and CDR2 as SYDVKM. V was clipped by 3 bases and J by 5 bases, with 7 bases between them. The CDR3 has 13 amino acids. CDR3 region: CASSFTGTGELFF. In DNA form, the CDR3 reads TGTGCCAGCAGTTTCACAGGGACCGGGGAGCTGTTTTTT.

This clone was picked up one time. V usage is TRBV12-3 or TRBV12-4 and J usage is TRBJ2-7, with a weak D call TRBD1 (6 bases). CDR3 length: 11 residues. V was shortened by 7 bases and J by 9 bases, with 13 bases between the two germline ends. This CDR3 reads CASTPRGGQYF. CDR3 DNA sequence: TGTGCCAGCACTCCCAGGGGCGGGCAGTACTTC.

This chain's CDR3 is CASSTGGLADNTDTQYF. DNA for the CDR3: TGCGCCAGCAGCACGGGGGGCCTAGCGGATAACACAGATACGCAGTATTTT. V and J are TRBV5-1 and TRBJ2-3; D perhaps matches TRBD2 (7 bases). Trimming left V 4 bases short and J 2 bases short, with 20 bases between. Germline V gene sequence: CDR1 SGHRS, CDR2 YFSETQ. This CDR3 region has 17 residues.

This clone appeared once. V is TRBV9 and J is TRBJ1-6, with 8 positions matching TRBD1. The CDR3 is 17 amino acids. Unmatched junction bases numbered 13, after V lost 4 bases and J lost 7 bases. Germline loops: CDR1 SGDLS, CDR2 YYNGEE. CDR3 DNA: TGTGCCAGCAGCTCGGGACAGGTAGAGGTTCAAAATTCACCCCTCCACTTT. Translating gives CASSSGQVEVQNSPLHF.

The chain is built from TRBV7-9 and TRBJ2-7; 13 bases align to TRBD2. From germline, CDR1 is SEHNR and CDR2 FQNEAQ (reference sequence). The CDR3 is 19 residues long. The V gene end was trimmed by 5 bases and the J gene end by 6 bases; junction bases not matched to a gene: 19. The CDR3 here is CASSPGLAGAGIGVGEQYF. The DNA of the CDR3 is TGTGCCAGCAGCCCCGGACTAGCGGGAGCGGGAATCGGGGTCGGCGAGCAGTACTTC.

J is TRBJ1-2 and V is TRBV6-5; a possible D gene is TRBD1 (5 bases). V was shortened by 6 bases and J by 1 base, with 9 bases between the two germline ends. CDR3 size: 13 residues. Germline loops: CDR1 MNHEY, CDR2 SVGAGI. DNA of the CDR3: TGTGCCAGCAGGATGACAGTTAACTATGGCTACACCTTC. Its protein product is CASRMTVNYGYTF.

The chain couples TRBV5-8 to TRBJ1-1, with 7 bases fitting TRBD1. The CDR3 length is 15 residues. Trimming cost V 0 bases and J 2 bases; bases outside gene matches: 4. CDR1 SGHTS and CDR2 YDEGEE come from the germline V gene. CDR3 residues: CASSLGTGDNTEAFF. The CDR3 region has the DNA TGTGCCAGCAGCTTGGGGACAGGAGATAACACTGAAGCTTTCTTT. The full variable domain, in which reference TRBV5-8 and TRBJ1-1 provide the parts outside the CDR3, is EAGVTQSPTHLIKTRGQQATLRCSPISGHTSVYWYQQALGLGLQFLLWYDEGEERNRGNFPPRFSGRQFPNYSSELNVNALELEDSALYLCASSLGTGDNTEAFFGQGTRLTVV.